This TCR beta chain is from a study of T cells after yellow fever vaccination. Study-level findings and limits: Overlap between CD4 and CD8 compartments was detected for a small share of clonotypes.

TCRdb re-analysed the 5' RACE reads in MiXCR, keeping a single row per CDR3 protein. The data contain 300,000 or so distinct CDR3 sequences, roughly 8.4% of them singletons. Trimming removed 5 bases at V and 6 bases at J, with 14 bases between. The CDR3 spans 14 residues. From germline, CDR1 is LNHNV and CDR2 YYDKDF (reference sequence). Of note for this clonotype: Its cognate antigen is unknown.

The chain couples TRBV15 to TRBJ1-5; perhaps TRBD1 as D (6 bases). The sample here was PBMCs, taken roughly 47 days after the first yellow fever vaccination. This receptor was identified in a man younger than 35 who received the YFV17D yellow fever vaccine. This chain's CDR3 is CATSPEGGGQPQHF. CDR3 bases: TGTGCCACCAGCCCAGAGGGGGGTGGTCAGCCCCAGCATTTT.